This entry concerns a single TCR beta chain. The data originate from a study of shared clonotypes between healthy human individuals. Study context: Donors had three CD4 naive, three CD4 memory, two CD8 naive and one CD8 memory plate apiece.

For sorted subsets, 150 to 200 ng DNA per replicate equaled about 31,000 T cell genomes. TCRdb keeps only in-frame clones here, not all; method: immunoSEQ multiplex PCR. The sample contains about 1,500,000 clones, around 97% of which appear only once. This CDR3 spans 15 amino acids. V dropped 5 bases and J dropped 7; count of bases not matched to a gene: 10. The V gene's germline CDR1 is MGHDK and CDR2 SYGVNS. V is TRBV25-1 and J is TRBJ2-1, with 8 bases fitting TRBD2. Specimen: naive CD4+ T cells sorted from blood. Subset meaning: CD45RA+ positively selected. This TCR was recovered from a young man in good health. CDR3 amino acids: CASSPGLDVGNEQFF. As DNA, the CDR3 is TGTGCCAGCAGTCCGGGACTAGACGTAGGGAATGAGCAGTTCTTC.